This T cell receptor beta chain was profiled in a study of shared clonotypes between healthy human individuals. For the study at large: Each donor's CD8 memory used one plate, CD8 naive two, each CD4 subset three.

This CDR3 spans 15 amino acids. Germline values: CDR1 SGHDT, CDR2 YYEEEE. Unmatched junction bases numbered 4, after V lost 1 base and J lost 1 base. This clone was detected only once. At deep level, the assay was performed. TCRdb's table, derived via immunoSEQ multiplex PCR, lists solely in-frame clones and lacks some. This table holds a few million clones, 85% to 95% found once. The specimen was naive CD4+ T cells sorted from blood. The sample's subset: CD45RA+ positively selected. The rearrangement links TRBV5-6 to TRBJ1-2; 7 positions agree with TRBD1. The sequence derives from a man between 18 and 29 years old in good health. The CDR3 sequence: CASSLRGRDNYGYTF. The CDR3 DNA follows: TGTGCCAGCAGCTTGAGGGGGCGGGATAACTATGGCTACACCTTC.